The rows below give T cell receptor beta chains drawn from one sample of a study of blood T cell repertoires in COVID-19. Generated by immunoSEQ multiplex PCR, the TCRdb table keeps only in-frame clones and is missing some. The data contain roughly 200,000 clones, approximately 90% of them singletons. The specimen sequenced was peripheral blood. The receptor set was obtained from a man aged 50 to 60 with COVID-19, enrolled during active disease. Each CDR3 is given with its conserved first and last residue. A D gene is named only where the DNA matches it firmly. Size is stated for part of the rows, as once, few or many counts, or as a class when the clone is expanded.

DNA | CDR3 | D | J | size | V
TGTGCCAGCTCACCGGAGCATCTTCAGCCCCAGCATTTT | CASSPEHLQPQHF | - | TRBJ1-5 | - | TRBV18
TGTGCCAGCAGCGTAGGGGGCGGGAGGGCAGATACGCAGTATTTT | CASSVGGGRADTQYF | TRBD2 | TRBJ2-3 | - | TRBV9
TGTGCTAGTGGGACCGGGGGTACCGGGGAGCTGTTTTTT | CASGTGGTGELFF | - | TRBJ2-2 | - | TRBV12-5
TGTGCCACCAGTGATCCAGCGGGGGACCTCCAAGAGACCCAGTACTTC | CATSDPAGDLQETQYF | TRBD2 | TRBJ2-5 | - | TRBV24-1
TGCGCCAGCAGTGAGTTTCTAGCGGGGAAGGGGGATGAGCAGTTCTTC | CASSEFLAGKGDEQFF | TRBD2 | TRBJ2-1 | few | TRBV10-1
TGTGCCAGCAGCTTAGAACCGGGCCCACAGGGGCAGCCCCAGCATTTT | CASSLEPGPQGQPQHF | TRBD1 | TRBJ1-5 | - | TRBV7-9
TGTGCCAGCACTAACACCGGGACAACTCGACTAGAAGCTTTCTTT | CASTNTGTTRLEAFF | - | TRBJ1-1 | - | TRBV6-5
TGTGCCAGCAGCCCCAGCGGGCCGAACACCGGGGAGCTGTTTTTT | CASSPSGPNTGELFF | - | TRBJ2-2 | - | TRBV7-7
TGTGCCAGCAGCTTGGGGACAGGGGACCTCTATGGCTACACCTTC | CASSLGTGDLYGYTF | TRBD1 | TRBJ1-2 | - | TRBV5-4
TGTGCCAGCAGGCCGGGAGGCTCGAACACCGGGGAGCTGTTTTTT | CASRPGGSNTGELFF | TRBD2 | TRBJ2-2 | - | TRBV3-1/TRBV3-2
TGTGCCATCAGTGGCAGGGACAGGGGCTTATGGGATGAGCAGTTCTTC | CAISGRDRGLWDEQFF | TRBD1 | TRBJ2-1 | - | TRBV10-3
TGTGCCAGCAGTGTTACCGGGAGTATGTCCTACAATGAGCAGTTCTTC | CASSVTGSMSYNEQFF | - | TRBJ2-1 | few | TRBV6-1
TGTGCCAGCAGCTTAATGGCTAGCGGGGGCACGGCCTTCTACGAGCAGTACTTC | CASSLMASGGTAFYEQYF | TRBD2 | TRBJ2-7 | once | TRBV7-6
TGTGCCAGCAGCCAAGGACTAGCGGAAAGGGAGCAGTACTTC | CASSQGLAEREQYF | TRBD2 | TRBJ2-7 | - | TRBV3-1/TRBV3-2
TGTGCCAGCAGCGTTAGGGCAGGGCGACTCTCTGGGGCCAACGTCCTGACTTTC | CASSVRAGRLSGANVLTF | - | TRBJ2-6 | - | TRBV9
TGCGCCAGCAGTCAAAGACGGGACAGGTATAAAGAGACCCAGTACTTC | CASSQRRDRYKETQYF | TRBD1 | TRBJ2-5 | once | TRBV23-1
TGTGCCAGTAGTAAAGCCCCAAGCGGGAGTTCGACCGACAATGAGCAGTTCTTC | CASSKAPSGSSTDNEQFF | TRBD2 | TRBJ2-1 | - | TRBV19
TGCGCCAGCAGCTTTAGCTGGACAGGGGAGGATGGCTACACCTTC | CASSFSWTGEDGYTF | TRBD1 | TRBJ1-2 | - | TRBV5-1
TGCGCCAGCAGTGAGTGGGGACTAGCGGGAAGGGGGGCCAAAAACATTCAGTACTTC | CASSEWGLAGRGAKNIQYF | TRBD2 | TRBJ2-4 | - | TRBV10-2
TGTGCCAGCAGCTTGGGAAGCAGGGTAGGGTCTGGGGCCAACGTCCTGACTTTC | CASSLGSRVGSGANVLTF | - | TRBJ2-6 | - | TRBV5-4
TGTGCCATCAGTGCGGTGGCAGGGGGCGGCAATCAGCCCCAGCATTTT | CAISAVAGGGNQPQHF | TRBD1 | TRBJ1-5 | - | TRBV10-3
TGCGCCAGCAGTTCGCTCGCAGCGAGCCAGGGTGCTCACTACGAGCAGTACTTC | CASSSLAASQGAHYEQYF | - | TRBJ2-7 | - | TRBV5-1
TGTGCCACCAGCCTGGGAGAGGGCGGCAATCAGCCCCAGCATTTT | CATSLGEGGNQPQHF | - | TRBJ1-5 | - | TRBV15
TGTGCCAGCAGCGTAGAAGTCGCGACTAGCGCGTACAATGAGCAGTTCTTC | CASSVEVATSAYNEQFF | TRBD2 | TRBJ2-1 | - | TRBV9
TGCGCCAGCAGCCACCGGGACAGGGGCTACGAGCAGTACTTC | CASSHRDRGYEQYF | TRBD1 | TRBJ2-7 | few | TRBV5-1
TGTGCCAGCAGCGCTCGACAGGGGGCTAGGAATGAGCAGTTCTTC | CASSARQGARNEQFF | TRBD1 | TRBJ2-1 | - | TRBV2
TGTGCCAGCAGCCAAATTAGGGGGCAAACTGAAGCTTTCTTT | CASSQIRGQTEAFF | TRBD1 | TRBJ1-1 | - | TRBV14
TGTGCCAGCAGCTTAGGGGCAGGGTTAGGCACAGATACGCAGTATTTT | CASSLGAGLGTDTQYF | - | TRBJ2-3 | - | TRBV7-8
TGTGCCAGCAGCAAATACGGACAGGGGCTGCTCGAGCAGTACTTC | CASSKYGQGLLEQYF | TRBD1 | TRBJ2-7 | - | TRBV5-5
TGTGCCAGCAGCTCCCCGGTGGACAGAACCCATACTGAGCAGTTCTTC | CASSSPVDRTHTEQFF | - | TRBJ2-1 | - | TRBV7-9
TGTGCCAGCAGCCAAGTCGGGACAGTCTACGAGCAGTACTTC | CASSQVGTVYEQYF | TRBD1 | TRBJ2-7 | - | TRBV4-2
TGCGCCAGCAGCAGGACCTGGGCCGGGGGTACTAATGAAAAACTGTTTTTT | CASSRTWAGGTNEKLFF | - | TRBJ1-4 | once | TRBV4-1
TGCGCCAGCAGTGATTCGTGCCAGGGGGTCATCCACGAGCAGTACTTC | CASSDSCQGVIHEQYF | TRBD1 | TRBJ2-7 | - | TRBV10-1
TGCGCCAGCAGCCCTAGCGGGAGACCAGATACGCAGTATTTT | CASSPSGRPDTQYF | TRBD2 | TRBJ2-3 | - | TRBV5-1
TGCGCCAGCAGCTTAGCCGAGAACTACTATGGCTACACCTTC | CASSLAENYYGYTF | - | TRBJ1-2 | few | TRBV5-1
TGCAGTGCTAGTAGGACAGGGGCCGAAGCTTTCTTT | CSASRTGAEAFF | TRBD1 | TRBJ1-1 | - | TRBV20-1
TGTGCCAGCTCACTTTCTGTTGGGGGTCAGGGGAGCACTGAAGCTTTCTTT | CASSLSVGGQGSTEAFF | - | TRBJ1-1 | once | TRBV18
TGTGCCAGCAGCTTATCGCCGGGACAGAGCTACGAGCAGTACTTC | CASSLSPGQSYEQYF | TRBD1 | TRBJ2-7 | - | TRBV7-9
TGTGCCAGCAGCCCGCGAGTCGCTCTCCCCCAAAACATTCAGTACTTC | CASSPRVALPQNIQYF | - | TRBJ2-4 | - | TRBV7-2
TGTGCCAGCAGCTTGGACGGGGTTAGCACAGATACGCAGTATTTT | CASSLDGVSTDTQYF | - | TRBJ2-3 | once | TRBV9
TGTGCCAGTAGTATGGGCCCTAACAATGAGCAGTTCTTC | CASSMGPNNEQFF | - | TRBJ2-1 | - | TRBV19
TGTGCCATCAGTGAGTCTACTAGCGGGGGCTACGAGCAGTACTTC | CAISESTSGGYEQYF | TRBD2 | TRBJ2-7 | many | TRBV10-3
TGTGCCAGCAGTCCGAGCTGGGCACACACCGGGGAGCTGTTTTTT | CASSPSWAHTGELFF | - | TRBJ2-2 | - | TRBV27
TGTGCCATCAGTCCCCGGGGGACAGGGAAAGGCGGCTACACCTTC | CAISPRGTGKGGYTF | TRBD1 | TRBJ1-2 | - | TRBV10-3
TGTGCCAGCAGCTTGGGGGGACCCCTGAACACTGAAGCTTTCTTT | CASSLGGPLNTEAFF | - | TRBJ1-1 | - | TRBV7-9
TGTGCCAGCAGCTTGGAGTGGGACTCAACAGATACGCAGTATTTT | CASSLEWDSTDTQYF | - | TRBJ2-3 | - | TRBV5-4
TGCGCCAGCAGCCAAATACCTACAGGGTCCTCCTACAATGAGCAGTTCTTC | CASSQIPTGSSYNEQFF | - | TRBJ2-1 | once | TRBV4-3
TGTGCCAGCAGCCAAGGGGGACTAGCGGGAGGGCCTTCCCGGATTTGGGCGAACACCGGGGAGCTGTTTTTT | CASSQGGLAGGPSRIWANTGELFF | TRBD2 | TRBJ2-2 | - | TRBV4-2